The present TCR beta chain was sequenced within a study of T-cell memory formation after mild COVID-19. Study outcomes and limitations: Clones shrinking from day 15 to 85 showed even CD4/CD8 mixes; later expanders tilted CD4+.

Details on this clonotype: Its target is unknown.

A 5'RACE reaction primed in the constant segment made cDNA libraries of TCR alpha and TCR beta, and these carried sample barcodes and UMIs. TCRdb analysed the 5' RACE reads with MiXCR anew, one entry per CDR3 protein. The data contain approximately 400,000 distinct CDR3 sequences, roughly 18% of them seen just once; the ten biggest clones take up 20% to 25%. The source material was PBMCs or a T cell subset sorted from them (not recorded which). The receptor was isolated from a man between 18 and 29 years old who had mild COVID-19 (a few samples of this study predate the infection). Cell type and time point are not known.

CDR3: CASSPPGQGGKTQYF. DNA of the CDR3: TGTGCCAGCAGCCCCCCTGGACAGGGTGGAAAGACCCAGTACTTC. The V call is TRBV7-8, the J call TRBJ2-5; TRBD1 matches at 8 bases. Germline V gene data show CDR1 as SGHVS and CDR2 as FQNEAQ. This CDR3 is built from 15 residues. The junction had 11 bases not matched to a gene; V was cut back by 5 bases and J by 6 bases.